This T cell receptor beta chain came from a study of blood T cell repertoires in COVID-19. Study summary: The United States, Italy and Spain supplied acute and convalescent COVID-19 samples. The cDNA or gDNA used as material had been derived from T cells, B-cell-depleted T cells, or PBMCs.

J was trimmed by 3 bases and V by 6 bases; bases with no gene match: 13. Germline loops: CDR1 LGHDT, CDR2 YNNKEL (reference sequence). This CDR3 spans 18 amino acids. In the authors' methods: Amplifying reference gene primers gave estimates of nucleated cell counts. Produced via immunoSEQ multiplex PCR; TCRdb's table is partial and in-frame only. The DNA was the basis for D and trimming; V, J and clone size are from that table. The data show roughly 250,000 clones, more than 75% seen once. The sequence was obtained from a woman aged 40 to 50 who had recovered from COVID-19. The V gene is TRBV3-1 (or the pseudogene TRBV3-2), the J gene TRBJ2-7, with 14 bases fitting TRBD2. Sequenced material: peripheral blood. CDR3 in DNA: TGTGCCAGCAGTCAACCGGGACTAGCGGGAGTAATGGGCTACGAGCAGTACTTC. Its protein is CASSQPGLAGVMGYEQYF.